This T cell receptor (beta chain) was observed in a study of T cell responses to AZD1222 COVID-19 vaccine. Study-level background: Some second doses came at about 4 weeks and others at about 12 weeks; these were pooled.

Regarding the study as a whole: A mostly white British donor set with more females was recruited, and clonal diversity was possibly underestimated. Spike-specific TCR breadth and depth went up after people got two AZD1222 doses. Unmutated variant regions are reportedly targeted by nearly half of spike-specific TCRs.

Details on this clone: Its antigen is not identified.

There are 12 residues in the CDR3. Trimming removed 0 bases from V and 6 bases from J, with 6 bases in between. CDR1 SGHAT and CDR2 FQNNGV come from the germline V gene. Some clones are missing from TCRdb's copy, which holds only in-frame ones; the method was immunoSEQ multiplex PCR. The sample includes some 120,000 clones, about 89% of them seen just once. This TCR came from an adult in good health. This sample comprised peripheral blood, obtained on day 0 of AZD1222 vaccination. The rearrangement uses TRBV11-2 and TRBJ2-7; no clear D. Written as DNA, the CDR3 is TGTGCCAGCAGCTTAGATGTTGGCGAGCAGTACTTC. As protein: CASSLDVGEQYF.